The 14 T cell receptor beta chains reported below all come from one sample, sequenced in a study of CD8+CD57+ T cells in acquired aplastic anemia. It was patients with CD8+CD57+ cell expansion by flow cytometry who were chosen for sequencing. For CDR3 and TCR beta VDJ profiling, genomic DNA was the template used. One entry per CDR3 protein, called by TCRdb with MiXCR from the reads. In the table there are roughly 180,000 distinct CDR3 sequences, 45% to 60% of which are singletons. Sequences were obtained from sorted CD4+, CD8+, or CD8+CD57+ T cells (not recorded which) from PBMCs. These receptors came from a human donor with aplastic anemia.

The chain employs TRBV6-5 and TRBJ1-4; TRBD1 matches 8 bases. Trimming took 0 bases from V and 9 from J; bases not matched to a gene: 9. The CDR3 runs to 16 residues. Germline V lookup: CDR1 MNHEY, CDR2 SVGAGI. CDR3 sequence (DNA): TGTGCCAGCAGTTACTCTTGGGCAGGGGGCCGCAAAAAACTGTTTTTT. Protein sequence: CASSYSWAGGRKKLFF.

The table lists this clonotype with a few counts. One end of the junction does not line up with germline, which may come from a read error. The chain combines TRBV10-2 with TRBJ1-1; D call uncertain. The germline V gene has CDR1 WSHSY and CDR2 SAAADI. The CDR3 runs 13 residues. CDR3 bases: TGTGCCAGCAGCCGCGACATCTTCACTGAAGCTTTCTTT. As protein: CASSRDIFTEAFF.

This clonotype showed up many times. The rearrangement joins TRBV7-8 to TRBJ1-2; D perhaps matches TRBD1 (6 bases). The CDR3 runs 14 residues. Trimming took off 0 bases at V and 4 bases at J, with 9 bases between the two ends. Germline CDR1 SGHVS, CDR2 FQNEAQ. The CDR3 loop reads CASSLAGAGYGYTF. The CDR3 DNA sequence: TGTGCCAGCAGCTTAGCGGGGGCAGGCTATGGCTACACCTTC.

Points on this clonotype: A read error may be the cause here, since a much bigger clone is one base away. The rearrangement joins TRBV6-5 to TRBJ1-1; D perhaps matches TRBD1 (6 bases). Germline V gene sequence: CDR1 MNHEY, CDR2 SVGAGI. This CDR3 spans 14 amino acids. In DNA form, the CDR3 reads TGTGCCAGCAGTTACTCGAACAGGGACACTGGAGCTTTCTTT. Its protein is CASSYSNRDTGAFF.

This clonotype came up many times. CDR3 region: CATGELFF. The CDR3 coding sequence is TGTGCGACCGGGGAGCTGTTTTTT. The chain is built from TRBV6-6 and TRBJ2-2; D gene ambiguous. Germline CDR1 reads MNHNY; CDR2 reads SVGAGI (reference sequence). The CDR3 is made up of 8 amino acids.

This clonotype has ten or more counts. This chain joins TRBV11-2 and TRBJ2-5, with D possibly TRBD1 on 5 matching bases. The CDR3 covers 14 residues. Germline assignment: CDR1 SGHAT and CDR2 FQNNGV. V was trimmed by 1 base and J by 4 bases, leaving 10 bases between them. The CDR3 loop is CASSLGGRRETQYF. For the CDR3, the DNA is TGTGCCAGCAGCTTAGGGGGCAGGAGAGAGACCCAGTACTTC.

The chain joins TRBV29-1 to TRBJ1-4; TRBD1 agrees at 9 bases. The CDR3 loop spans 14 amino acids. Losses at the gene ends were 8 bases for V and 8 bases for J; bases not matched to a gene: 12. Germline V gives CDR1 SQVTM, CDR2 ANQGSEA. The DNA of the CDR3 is TGCAGCTTGGATGCGGGACAGGGATCAGAAAAACTGTTTTTT. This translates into CSLDAGQGSEKLFF.

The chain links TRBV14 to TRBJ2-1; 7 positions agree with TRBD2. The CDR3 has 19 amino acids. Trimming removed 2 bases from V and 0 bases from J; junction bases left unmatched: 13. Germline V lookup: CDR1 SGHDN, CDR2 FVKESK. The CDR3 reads CASSQPSRSGTPSYNEQFF. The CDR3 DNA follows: TGTGCCAGCAGCCAACCGTCACGAAGCGGGACCCCCTCCTACAATGAGCAGTTCTTC.

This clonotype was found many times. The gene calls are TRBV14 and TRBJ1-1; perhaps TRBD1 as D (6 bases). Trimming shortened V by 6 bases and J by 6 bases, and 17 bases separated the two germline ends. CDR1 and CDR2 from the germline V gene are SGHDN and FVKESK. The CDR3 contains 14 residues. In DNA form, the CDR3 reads TGTGCCAGCAGTCAAAATTCGGGGGGCGCTGAAGCTTTCTTT. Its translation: CASSQNSGGAEAFF.

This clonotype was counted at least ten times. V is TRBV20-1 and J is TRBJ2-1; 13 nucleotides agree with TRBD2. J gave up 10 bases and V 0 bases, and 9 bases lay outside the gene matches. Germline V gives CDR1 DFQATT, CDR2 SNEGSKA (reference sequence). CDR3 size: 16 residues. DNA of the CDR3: TGCAGTGCTAGAGATGGACTAGCGGGGGCCCTGTCGGAGCAGTTCTTC. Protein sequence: CSARDGLAGALSEQFF.

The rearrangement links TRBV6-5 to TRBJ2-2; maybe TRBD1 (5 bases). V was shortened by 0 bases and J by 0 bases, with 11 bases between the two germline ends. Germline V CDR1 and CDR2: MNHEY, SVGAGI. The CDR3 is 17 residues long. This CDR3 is CASSYSTAQSNTGELFF. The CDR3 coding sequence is TGTGCCAGCAGTTACTCGACAGCCCAATCGAACACCGGGGAGCTGTTTTTT.

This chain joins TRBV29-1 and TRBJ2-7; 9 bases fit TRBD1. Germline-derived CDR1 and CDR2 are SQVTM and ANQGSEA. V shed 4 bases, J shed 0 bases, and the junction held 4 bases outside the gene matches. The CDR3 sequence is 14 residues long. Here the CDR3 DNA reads TGCAGCGTTGGGGGGACAGGGAGCTCCTACGAGCAGTACTTC. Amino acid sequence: CSVGGTGSSYEQYF.

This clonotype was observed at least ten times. CDR3 protein: CASGSYNEQFF. As DNA, the CDR3 is TGTGCTAGTGGTTCTTACAATGAGCAGTTCTTC. The chain couples TRBV12-5 to TRBJ2-1; D is undetermined. V lost 4 bases and J 4 bases, leaving 2 bases between the germline ends. Germline V lookup: CDR1 LGHNT, CDR2 FRNRAP. This CDR3 region has 11 residues.

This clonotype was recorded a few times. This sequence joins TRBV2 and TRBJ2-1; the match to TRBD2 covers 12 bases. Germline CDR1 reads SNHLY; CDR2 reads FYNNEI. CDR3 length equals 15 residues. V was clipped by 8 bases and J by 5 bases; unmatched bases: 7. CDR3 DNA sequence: TGTGCCAGCGGAACTAGCGGGGGGAAGAACAATGAGCAGTTCTTC. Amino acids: CASGTSGGKNNEQFF.